This T cell receptor beta chain was documented in a study of T-cell reconstitution after alpha-beta-depleted transplantation in children. Construction of the TCRbeta library involved unique molecular identifiers. Each CDR3 protein gets one entry after TCRdb re-called the PCR reads with MiXCR. The sample contains around 680,000 distinct CDR3 sequences, around 17% of which appear only once. Trimming stripped 6 bases from V and 0 bases from J, with 14 bases between. The CDR3 length is 16 residues. The germline V gene has CDR1 MNHNS and CDR2 SASEGT. The source is a human donor who donated a stem cell graft to a child with acute myeloid leukemia. The source material was PBMCs from the stem cell graft donor, sampled from the stem cell graft. The J gene is TRBJ2-2, the V gene TRBV6-1; maybe TRBD1 (5 bases). CDR3 nucleotide sequence: TGTGCCAGCAGCCATAAGACAGTCACGAACACCGGGGAGCTGTTTTTT. This encodes CASSHKTVTNTGELFF.